The rows below give T cell receptor beta chains drawn from one sample of a study of early T cells in non-severe SARS-CoV-2 infection. TCRdb re-called the 5' RACE reads through MiXCR, storing one row per CDR3 protein. The sample lists tens of thousands of distinct CDR3 sequences, approximately 4.3% occurring once. The sequencing input was whole blood. The receptors derive from an adult who was a healthcare worker with PCR-confirmed SARS-CoV-2 infection or an uninfected control (not recorded which). CDR3s include the opening cysteine and the closing phenylalanine or tryptophan. Fields, in order: clone size, V gene, J gene, D gene, CDR3 DNA, CDR3 protein. A D gene is named only where the DNA matches it firmly. Some rows have no size entry. The others give once, few or many, or a class for an expanded clone.

clone size: many
V gene: TRBV5-4
J gene: TRBJ2-5
D gene: NA
CDR3 DNA: TGTGCCAGCAGCCGCTCCGGACGTACAGATCAAGAGACCCAGTACTTC
CDR3 protein: CASSRSGRTDQETQYF

clone size: NA
V gene: TRBV11-2
J gene: TRBJ2-5
D gene: NA
CDR3 DNA: TGTGCCAGCAGCTTTGATTCGGCTGGGACCCAGTACTTC
CDR3 protein: CASSFDSAGTQYF

clone size: many
V gene: TRBV28
J gene: TRBJ2-2
D gene: NA
CDR3 DNA: TGTGCCAGCACATCGAGCAGTTTGAACACCGGGGAGCTGTTTTTT
CDR3 protein: CASTSSSLNTGELFF

clone size: many
V gene: TRBV5-1
J gene: TRBJ2-1
D gene: TRBD2
CDR3 DNA: TGCGCCAGCAGCTTCCTAGCGGGAAACGTCGATGAGCAGTTCTTC
CDR3 protein: CASSFLAGNVDEQFF

clone size: many
V gene: TRBV27
J gene: TRBJ1-5
D gene: TRBD1
CDR3 DNA: TGTGCCAGCAGGAAAACAGGGGTGGGCCAGCCCCAGCATTTT
CDR3 protein: CASRKTGVGQPQHF

clone size: NA
V gene: TRBV5-1
J gene: TRBJ2-7
D gene: NA
CDR3 DNA: TGCGCCAGCAGCCCAATGGGGGCCGCAGGGTACTACGAGCAGTACTTC
CDR3 protein: CASSPMGAAGYYEQYF

clone size: NA
V gene: TRBV11-2
J gene: TRBJ2-7
D gene: NA
CDR3 DNA: TGTGCCAGCAGCCTCGCTTGGGAGCAGTACTTC
CDR3 protein: CASSLAWEQYF

clone size: few
V gene: TRBV13
J gene: TRBJ2-3
D gene: TRBD2
CDR3 DNA: TGTGCCAGCAGCTTAGGAGCGGGGGGCACAGATACGCAGTATTTT
CDR3 protein: CASSLGAGGTDTQYF

clone size: many
V gene: TRBV28
J gene: TRBJ2-5
D gene: TRBD1
CDR3 DNA: TGTGCCAGCATCCGGACAGGAGAGACCCAGTACTTC
CDR3 protein: CASIRTGETQYF

clone size: many
V gene: TRBV29-1
J gene: TRBJ2-5
D gene: TRBD2
CDR3 DNA: TGCAGCGTTAGACTAGCGGGCGCTCAAGAGTCCCAGTACTTC
CDR3 protein: CSVRLAGAQESQYF

clone size: many
V gene: TRBV20-1
J gene: TRBJ2-3
D gene: NA
CDR3 DNA: TGCAGTGCGCCGGACGTAGATACGCAGTATTTT
CDR3 protein: CSAPDVDTQYF

clone size: medium-sized
V gene: TRBV29-1
J gene: TRBJ2-7
D gene: NA
CDR3 DNA: TGCAGCGTGCCAGGGGGGCCCAGCGAGCAGTACTTC
CDR3 protein: CSVPGGPSEQYF

clone size: many
V gene: TRBV28
J gene: TRBJ2-5
D gene: TRBD2
CDR3 DNA: TGTGCCAGCAGTTTCATCTCGCCCGGGGGGGCGGAAGAGACCCAGTACTTC
CDR3 protein: CASSFISPGGAEETQYF

clone size: many
V gene: TRBV20-1
J gene: TRBJ1-2
D gene: NA
CDR3 DNA: TGCAGTGCCATCTGGCCAGAGAACTATGGCTACACCTTC
CDR3 protein: CSAIWPENYGYTF

clone size: few
V gene: TRBV12-3/TRBV12-4
J gene: TRBJ1-6
D gene: NA
CDR3 DNA: TGTGCCAGCAGTTCACAGGACCCCTATAATTCACCCCTCCACTTT
CDR3 protein: CASSSQDPYNSPLHF

clone size: many
V gene: TRBV7-6
J gene: TRBJ2-3
D gene: NA
CDR3 DNA: TGTGCCAGCAGCTTAGCGCCCGGGGGCGGCACAGATACGCAGTATTTT
CDR3 protein: CASSLAPGGGTDTQYF

clone size: many
V gene: TRBV18
J gene: TRBJ1-2
D gene: NA
CDR3 DNA: TGTGCCAGCTCACCACCAGGGTACTATGGCTACACCTTC
CDR3 protein: CASSPPGYYGYTF

clone size: many
V gene: TRBV6-6
J gene: TRBJ1-1
D gene: NA
CDR3 DNA: TGTGCCAGCAGTTACCCGGCGGAAGGCACTGAAGCTTTCTTT
CDR3 protein: CASSYPAEGTEAFF

clone size: NA
V gene: TRBV28
J gene: TRBJ2-3
D gene: NA
CDR3 DNA: TGTGCCAGCAGTGCTCAGGGGGGCGGTACGCAGTATTTT
CDR3 protein: CASSAQGGGTQYF

clone size: NA
V gene: TRBV7-8
J gene: TRBJ2-2
D gene: NA
CDR3 DNA: TGTGCCAGCTACCTTAGCCAGGGGAACACCGGGGAGCTGTTTTTT
CDR3 protein: CASYLSQGNTGELFF

clone size: NA
V gene: TRBV2
J gene: TRBJ1-2
D gene: NA
CDR3 DNA: TGTGCCAGCAGGAGCTGGGGGCATGGCTACACCTTC
CDR3 protein: CASRSWGHGYTF

clone size: many
V gene: TRBV20-1
J gene: TRBJ2-2
D gene: NA
CDR3 DNA: TGCAGTGCCCGTGGGGGCGCGAACACCGGGGAGCTGTTTTTT
CDR3 protein: CSARGGANTGELFF

clone size: many
V gene: TRBV4-1
J gene: TRBJ1-4
D gene: TRBD1
CDR3 DNA: TGCGCCAGCAGCCAAGAAGTCGGACAGGTAGCAGGTGAAAAACTGTTTTTT
CDR3 protein: CASSQEVGQVAGEKLFF

clone size: NA
V gene: TRBV27
J gene: TRBJ2-3
D gene: NA
CDR3 DNA: TGTGCCAGCAAGGAGTACCCCCGGGACATCACAGATACGCAGTATTTT
CDR3 protein: CASKEYPRDITDTQYF